These 26 T cell receptor beta chains share one sample of origin, sequenced in a study of shared clonotypes between healthy human individuals. Produced via immunoSEQ multiplex PCR; TCRdb's table is partial and in-frame only. The sample lists about 730,000 clones, 55% to 80% occurring once. The sequenced material came from memory CD4+ T cells sorted from blood. Noted subset: CD45RA-negative fraction. The receptors were sampled from a woman in her twenties or thirties in good health.

This clone was counted a few times. The V and J genes are TRBV7-9 and TRBJ1-3; 7 positions match TRBD1. V was clipped by 1 base and J by 0 bases; unmatched bases: 6. The CDR3 runs 17 residues. From germline, CDR1 is SEHNR and CDR2 FQNEAQ (reference sequence). In DNA, the CDR3 is TGTGCCAGCAGCTTAGGAACAGGGGCCGTCTCTGGAAACACCATATATTTT. This gives the protein CASSLGTGAVSGNTIYF.

The chain combines TRBV5-6 with TRBJ2-7; 7 bases line up with TRBD1. This CDR3 comprises 16 residues. The germline V gene has CDR1 SGHDT and CDR2 YYEEEE. Germline trimming cut 3 bases from V and 1 base from J; bases unmatched to any gene: 10. Written as DNA, the CDR3 is TGTGCCAGCAGCTCCCCGGGACAGAGATCTTCCTACGAGCAGTACTTC. This gives the protein CASSSPGQRSSYEQYF.

V and J are TRBV28 and TRBJ1-3; no definite D call. CDR1 and CDR2 from the germline V gene are MDHEN and SYDVKM. The CDR3 extends over 14 amino acids. V was clipped by 2 bases and J by 1 base, with 6 bases between them. The CDR3 DNA follows: TGTGCCAGCAGTTTAGTAATATCTGGAAACACCATATATTTT. Translation: CASSLVISGNTIYF.

V usage is TRBV28 and J usage is TRBJ2-2; 10 nucleotides match TRBD2. CDR1 and CDR2 from the germline V gene are MDHEN and SYDVKM. The CDR3 length is 15 residues. V lost 3 bases and J lost 6; bases outside the gene matches: 4. The CDR3 bases are TGTGCCAGCAGTTTCGTACTAGCGGGGCCCGGGGAGCTGTTTTTT. This translates into CASSFVLAGPGELFF. Combining the CDR3 with reference TRBV28 and TRBJ2-2 gives the whole variable domain DVKVTQSSRYLVKRTGEKVFLECVQDMDHENMFWYRQDPGLGLRLIYFSYDVKMKEKGDIPEGYSVSREKKERFSLILESASTNQTSMYLCASSFVLAGPGELFFGEGSRLTVL.

The chain combines TRBV19 with TRBJ1-5; possibly TRBD1 for D (5 bases). CDR1 is LNHDA, CDR2 SQIVND, per germline (reference sequence). The CDR3 is 16 amino acids. Trimming removed 2 bases at V and 2 bases at J, with 13 bases between. DNA for the CDR3: TGTGCCAGTAGTATATTTAGGGGAAAGGGCAATCAGCCCCAGCATTTT. It codes for CASSIFRGKGNQPQHF.

The chain recombines TRBV5-8 with TRBJ1-5, with D unresolved. The CDR3 length is 15 residues. The ends were cut back, 0 bases at V and 2 bases at J, with 9 bases in the middle. Germline-derived CDR1 and CDR2 are SGHTS and YDEGEE. The CDR3 spells CASSLGRIRNQPQHF. The CDR3, as DNA: TGTGCCAGCAGCTTGGGCCGGATACGCAATCAGCCCCAGCATTTT.

This clone was found a few times. The genes are TRBV30 and TRBJ2-1, with 7 bases identical to TRBD1. This CDR3 spans 13 amino acids. Trimming took 0 bases from V and 5 from J; bases not matched to a gene: 1. CDR1 GTSNPN and CDR2 SVGIG come from the germline V gene (reference sequence). CDR3 coding DNA: TGTGCCTGGAGTGTAGGGGGCGACAATGAGCAGTTCTTC. Protein: CAWSVGGDNEQFF. Using reference TRBV30 and TRBJ2-1 for the parts outside the CDR3, the full variable domain is SQTIHQWPATLVQPVGSPLSLECTVEGTSNPNLYWYRQAAGRGLQLLFYSVGIGQISSEVPQNLSASRPQDRQFILSSKKLLLSDSGFYLCAWSVGGDNEQFFGPGTRLTVL.

The V and J genes are TRBV7-8 and TRBJ2-7; TRBD2 matches at 13 bases. The ends lost 4 bases at V and 0 bases at J; junction bases unmatched: 9. This CDR3 is 18 amino acids long. The germline V gene encodes CDR1 SGHVS and CDR2 FQNEAQ. CDR3: CASSSQRGTSGASYEQYF. CDR3 nucleotides: TGTGCCAGCAGCTCACAGCGGGGGACTAGCGGGGCCTCCTACGAGCAGTACTTC. Variable domain in full (rest from reference TRBV7-8 and TRBJ2-7): GAGVSQSPRYKVAKRGQDVALRCDPISGHVSLFWYQQALGQGPEFLTYFQNEAQLDKSGLPSDRFFAERPEGSVSTLKIQRTQQEDSAVYLCASSSQRGTSGASYEQYFGPGTRLTVT.

The rearrangement links TRBV7-2 to TRBJ2-1, with D uncertain. This CDR3 region has 12 residues. V was trimmed by 5 bases and J by 6 bases, leaving 8 bases between them. The germline V gene has CDR1 SGHTA and CDR2 FQGNSA. CDR3 in amino acids: CASSPAGNEQFF. CDR3 coding DNA: TGTGCCAGCAGCCCTGCAGGCAATGAGCAGTTCTTC. Combining the CDR3 with reference TRBV7-2 and TRBJ2-1 gives the whole variable domain GAGVSQSPSNKVTEKGKDVELRCDPISGHTALYWYRQSLGQGLEFLIYFQGNSAPDKSGLPSDRFSAERTGGSVSTLTIQRTQQEDSAVYLCASSPAGNEQFFGPGTRLTVL.

V and J are TRBV18 and TRBJ1-3, with 10 bases identical to TRBD1. Unmatched junction bases numbered 9, after V lost 4 bases and J lost 3 bases. CDR1 is KGHSH and CDR2 is LQKENI in the germline V gene. The CDR3 totals 17 residues. The CDR3 DNA is TGTGCCAGCTCACGTACCGGACAGGGGGAAGGTGGAAACACCATATATTTT. Translated, it gives CASSRTGQGEGGNTIYF.

V gene TRBV11-3 combines with J gene TRBJ2-2; 9 nucleotides align to TRBD2. This CDR3 spans 19 amino acids. Looked up from germline, CDR1 is SGHNT and CDR2 is YENEEA. V shed 4 bases and J 2 bases; nucleotides not matched to a gene: 14. The CDR3 DNA sequence: TGTGCCAGCAGCTCATTACCGGGACTAGCAGGACATAACACCGGGGAGCTGTTTTTT. As protein: CASSSLPGLAGHNTGELFF.

The chain has TRBV6-6 and TRBJ1-1; TRBD1 is a possible D gene (5 bases). The CDR3 is 16 residues long. V dropped 0 bases and J dropped 4 bases, with 15 bases sitting between them. Germline V gives CDR1 MNHNY, CDR2 SVGAGI (reference sequence). The CDR3 protein is CASSYSRGAGGTEAFF. DNA for the CDR3: TGTGCCAGCAGTTACTCGAGAGGGGCCGGGGGCACTGAAGCTTTCTTT.

The chain employs TRBV27 and TRBJ1-2; 9 positions agree with TRBD1. The CDR3 has 16 amino acids. Losses at the gene ends were 3 bases for V and 3 bases for J; bases not matched to a gene: 8. CDR1 MNHEY and CDR2 SMNVEV come from the germline V gene (reference sequence). In DNA form, the CDR3 reads TGTGCCAGCAGTTTTTCGTACAGGGGGCGCGACTATGGCTACACCTTC. It encodes CASSFSYRGRDYGYTF.

The chain combines TRBV4-1 with TRBJ1-1; the D gene is possibly TRBD1 (5 bases). Per germline, CDR1 MGHRA and CDR2 YSYEKL. The CDR3 sequence is 15 residues long. Deletions cut 1 base from V and 5 bases from J, with 14 bases between. The CDR3 is CASSQVPVGGTEAFF. The DNA for the CDR3 is TGCGCCAGCAGCCAAGTGCCGGTTGGGGGAACTGAAGCTTTCTTT.

This sequence joins TRBV6-4 and TRBJ2-5; D is tentatively TRBD1 or TRBD2 (5 bases each). Germline CDR1 and CDR2: MRHNA and SNTAGT. V was shortened by 7 bases and J by 2 bases, with 11 bases between the two germline ends. This CDR3 spans 13 amino acids. CDR3 in amino acids: CASTRDLQETQYF. CDR3 bases: TGTGCCAGCACCCGGGACCTGCAAGAGACCCAGTACTTC.

With respect to this clone: This probably arose from a read error, given a far larger clone one base away. The V gene is TRBV29-1, the J gene TRBJ2-1; perhaps TRBD1 as D (6 bases). CDR1 is SQVTM and CDR2 is ANQGSEA in the germline V gene. V was pared by 4 bases and J by 6 bases, with 22 bases between. This CDR3 has 16 residues. The CDR3 spells CSVAWFGGMRGNEQFF. CDR3 nucleotide sequence: TGCAGCGTTGCCTGGTTTGGGGGCATGAGGGGCAATGAGCAGTTCTTC.

This clone was counted once. This likely reflects a read error, since a far larger clone is one base away. The rearrangement joins TRBV5-1 to TRBJ2-1; 9 nucleotides line up with TRBD2. The J segment lost 2 bases and the V segment lost 2 bases, leaving 2 bases of the junction unmatched. The CDR3 runs to 15 residues. The germline V gene has CDR1 SGHRS and CDR2 YFSETQ. The CDR3 region has the DNA TGCGCCAGCAGCTTTTCTAGCGGGACCTACAATGAGCAGTTCTTC. It codes for CASSFSSGTYNEQFF. Full variable domain (outside the CDR3, taken from reference TRBV5-1 and TRBJ2-1): KAGVTQTPRYLIKTRGQQVTLSCSPISGHRSVSWYQQTPGQGLQFLFEYFSETQRNKGNFPGRFSGRQFSNSRSEMNVSTLELGDSALYLCASSFSSGTYNEQFFGPGTRLTVL.

The chain combines TRBV19 with TRBJ2-7; D possibly corresponds to TRBD2 (6 bases). The CDR3 has 14 amino acids. Looked up from germline, CDR1 is LNHDA and CDR2 is SQIVND (reference sequence). V lost 6 bases to trimming and J lost 3 bases, with 15 bases between them. The CDR3 here is CASSRVGSGYEQYF. The CDR3 DNA is TGTGCCAGTAGCCGGGTCGGTAGCGGCTACGAGCAGTACTTC.

CDR3 in DNA: TGTGCCAGCAGTGAACGGGAAATCTCCTACAATGAGCAGTTCTTC. Its protein is CASSEREISYNEQFF. The V gene is TRBV6-4, the J gene TRBJ2-1, with D possibly matching TRBD2 (5 bases). Trimming removed 3 bases from V and 0 bases from J, with 9 bases in between. The CDR3 length is 15 residues. The V gene's germline CDR1 is MRHNA and CDR2 SNTAGT.

For this clone: Just one base apart from a much larger clone, this may be a read error. The chain uses TRBV27 and TRBJ1-5; D not resolved. Trimming left V 4 bases short and J 0 bases short, with 4 bases between. The CDR3 loop spans 13 amino acids. The V gene's germline CDR1 is MNHEY and CDR2 SMNVEV (reference sequence). The CDR3 region has the DNA TGTGCCAGCAGTTGGAATAGCAATCAGCCCCAGCATTTT. As protein: CASSWNSNQPQHF.

This clone has only a few counts. The rearrangement joins TRBV6-4 to TRBJ1-1; possibly TRBD1 for D (6 bases). CDR3 length equals 13 residues. Trimming removed 7 bases from V and 3 bases from J, with 12 bases in between. The germline V gene has CDR1 MRHNA and CDR2 SNTAGT. The chain's CDR3 is CASKAGVDTEAFF. DNA for the CDR3: TGTGCCAGCAAGGCAGGGGTGGACACTGAAGCTTTCTTT.

The chain combines TRBV29-1 with TRBJ2-7; D tentatively fits TRBD1 or TRBD2 (5 bases each). Germline CDR1 SQVTM, CDR2 ANQGSEA. The CDR3 runs 14 residues. With 4 bases removed from V and 2 bases from J, the gap between germline ends came to 15 bases. The chain's CDR3 is CSVGDPGRAYEQYF. CDR3 bases: TGCAGCGTTGGGGACCCGGGCAGGGCCTACGAGCAGTACTTC.

The J gene is TRBJ2-3, the V gene TRBV7-2, with TRBD2 as a possible D gene (6 bases). This CDR3 comprises 14 residues. The V and J ends lost 3 bases and 3 bases respectively, with 10 bases between them. Germline CDR1 and CDR2: SGHTA and FQGNSA. DNA of the CDR3: TGTGCCAGCAGCTTTAGCGGAAGTACAGATACGCAGTATTTT. As protein: CASSFSGSTDTQYF.

This chain links TRBV28 with TRBJ2-7; 13 nucleotides line up with TRBD2. V was clipped by 6 bases and J by 2 bases; unmatched bases: 1. This CDR3 comprises 14 residues. Per the germline V gene, CDR1 is MDHEN and CDR2 is SYDVKM. The CDR3 loop reads CASRLAGGTYEQYF. As DNA, the CDR3 is TGTGCCAGCAGACTAGCGGGAGGGACCTACGAGCAGTACTTC.

This clone has only a few counts. The chain uses TRBV4-1 and TRBJ2-7, with 10 bases that match TRBD2. CDR1 and CDR2 (germline): MGHRA, YSYEKL. CDR3 length: 14 residues. The trim removed 4 bases at V and 3 bases at J, leaving 3 bases unmatched. This chain's CDR3 is CASSLLAGLYEQYF. CDR3 DNA: TGCGCCAGCAGCCTACTAGCGGGGCTCTACGAGCAGTACTTC.

This chain joins TRBV4-1 and TRBJ2-4; TRBD1 agrees at 8 bases. The CDR3 consists of 17 residues. With V trimmed by 1 base and J by 2 bases, 7 bases remained unmatched. CDR1 and CDR2 from the germline V gene are MGHRA and YSYEKL. The CDR3 sequence is CASSQVLDRDSKNIQYF. The CDR3 DNA reads as TGCGCCAGCAGCCAAGTGTTGGACAGGGATTCCAAAAACATTCAGTACTTC.